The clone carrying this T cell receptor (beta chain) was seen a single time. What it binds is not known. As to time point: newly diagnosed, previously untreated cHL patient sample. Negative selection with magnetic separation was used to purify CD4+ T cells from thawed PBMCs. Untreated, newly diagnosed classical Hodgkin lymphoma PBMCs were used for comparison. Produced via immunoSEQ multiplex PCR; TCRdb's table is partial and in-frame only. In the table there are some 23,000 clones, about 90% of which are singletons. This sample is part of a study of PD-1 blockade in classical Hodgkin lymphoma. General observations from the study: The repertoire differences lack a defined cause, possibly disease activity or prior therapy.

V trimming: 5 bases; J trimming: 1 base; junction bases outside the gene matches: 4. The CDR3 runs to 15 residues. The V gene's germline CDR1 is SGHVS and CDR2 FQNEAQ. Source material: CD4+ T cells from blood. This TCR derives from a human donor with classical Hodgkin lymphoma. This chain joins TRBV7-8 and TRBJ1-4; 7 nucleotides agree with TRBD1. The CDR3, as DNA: TGTGCCAGCAGCCCCTGGACAGGAACTAATGAAAAACTGTTTTTT. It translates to CASSPWTGTNEKLFF.